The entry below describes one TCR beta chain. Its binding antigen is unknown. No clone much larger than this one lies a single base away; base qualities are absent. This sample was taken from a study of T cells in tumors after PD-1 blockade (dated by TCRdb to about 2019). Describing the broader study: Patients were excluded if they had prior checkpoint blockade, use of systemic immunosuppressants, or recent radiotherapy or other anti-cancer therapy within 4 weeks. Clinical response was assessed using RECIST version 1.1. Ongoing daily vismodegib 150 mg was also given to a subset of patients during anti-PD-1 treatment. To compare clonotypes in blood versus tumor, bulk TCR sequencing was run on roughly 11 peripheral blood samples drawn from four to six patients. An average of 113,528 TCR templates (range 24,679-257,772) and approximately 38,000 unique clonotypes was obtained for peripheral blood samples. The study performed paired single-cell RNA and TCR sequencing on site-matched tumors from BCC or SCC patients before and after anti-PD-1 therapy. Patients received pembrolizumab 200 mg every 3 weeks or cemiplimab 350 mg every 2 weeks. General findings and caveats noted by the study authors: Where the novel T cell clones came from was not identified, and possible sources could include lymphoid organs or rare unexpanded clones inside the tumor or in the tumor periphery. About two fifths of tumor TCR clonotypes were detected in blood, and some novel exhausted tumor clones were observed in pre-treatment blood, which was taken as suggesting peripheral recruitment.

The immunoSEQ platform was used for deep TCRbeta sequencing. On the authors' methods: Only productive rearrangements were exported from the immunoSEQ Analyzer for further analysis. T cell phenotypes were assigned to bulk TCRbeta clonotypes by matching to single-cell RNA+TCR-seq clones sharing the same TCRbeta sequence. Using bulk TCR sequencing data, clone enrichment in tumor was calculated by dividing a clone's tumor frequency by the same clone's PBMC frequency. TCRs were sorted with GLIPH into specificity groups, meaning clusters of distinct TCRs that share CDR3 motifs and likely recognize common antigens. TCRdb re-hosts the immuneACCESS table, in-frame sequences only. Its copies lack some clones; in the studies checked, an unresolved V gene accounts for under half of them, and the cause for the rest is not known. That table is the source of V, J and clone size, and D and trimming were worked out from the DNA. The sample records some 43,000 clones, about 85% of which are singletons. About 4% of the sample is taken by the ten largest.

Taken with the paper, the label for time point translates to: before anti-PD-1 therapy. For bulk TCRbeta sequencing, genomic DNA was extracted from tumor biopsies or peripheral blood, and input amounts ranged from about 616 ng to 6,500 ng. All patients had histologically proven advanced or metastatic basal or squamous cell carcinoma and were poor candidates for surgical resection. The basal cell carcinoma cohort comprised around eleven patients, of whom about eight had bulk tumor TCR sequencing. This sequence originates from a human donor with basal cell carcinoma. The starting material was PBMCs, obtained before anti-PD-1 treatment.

The CDR3 loop reads CSVETGGRNTEAFF. In nucleotide form, the sequence is TGCAGCGTTGAGACAGGGGGAAGGAACACTGAAGCTTTCTTT. The chain joins TRBV29-1 to TRBJ1-1, with 9 bases matching TRBD1. Sequences SQVTM (CDR1) and ANQGSEA (CDR2) are obtained from the germline V gene. The V end gives up 3 bases and the J end 1 base, leaving 3 bases in the junction not matched to a gene. Its CDR3 holds 14 amino acids, cysteine through phenylalanine. CDR3 DNA is the only sequence kept; it has 42 bases, read in frame from the first base. The CDR3 plus the reference TRBV29-1 and TRBJ1-1 genes for the other parts give the full variable domain: SAVISQKPSRDICQRGTSLTIQCQVDSQVTMMFWYRQQPGQSLTLIATANQGSEATYESGFVIDKFPISRPNLTFSTLTVSNMSPEDSSIYLCSVETGGRNTEAFFGQGTRLTVV.